Sequencing of this T cell receptor (beta chain) was carried out in a study of blood T cell repertoires in COVID-19. As for the study in general: Both acute and convalescent COVID-19 samples were obtained from the United States, Italy and Spain. Nucleic acid was either cDNA or gDNA, and it came from T cells, B-cell-depleted T cells, or PBMCs.

Cohorts were assigned according to the clinical history that participants reported. In Cohort 3, a recovered donor had either two negative PCRs, clearance, or symptom resolution. Method: immunoSEQ multiplex PCR; TCRdb's copy keeps in-frame clones and lacks some. The sample lists hundreds of thousands of clones, over 75% seen once, with 1% in the top ten. Germline values: CDR1 KGHDR, CDR2 SFDVKD. The J segment lost 4 bases and the V segment lost 3 bases, leaving 4 bases of the junction unmatched. The CDR3 consists of 16 residues. This chain connects TRBV24-1 to TRBJ2-2, with 10 bases fitting TRBD2. This sequence was found in a woman in her 30s who had recovered from COVID-19. Sequenced input: PBMCs or T cells enriched from blood (not recorded which). CDR3 in amino acids: CATSDVAGGRTGELFF. The CDR3 bases are TGTGCCACCAGTGATGTAGCGGGGGGTCGCACCGGGGAGCTGTTTTTT.